Given below is one T cell receptor (beta chain) in context. What it recognizes is unknown. This entry belongs to a study of graft-versus-host responses after intestinal transplantation. The CDR3 is 16 amino acids. The ends lost 5 bases at V and 6 bases at J; junction bases unmatched: 9. Germline V gives CDR1 LNHDA, CDR2 SQIVND (reference sequence). Method: immunoSEQ multiplex PCR; TCRdb's copy keeps in-frame clones and lacks some. Of some 86,000 clones listed, roughly nine tenths are singletons. The sequencing here drew on unstimulated CD4+ T cells sorted from spleen or lymph node cells, taken before intestinal transplant. The TCR sequence derives from a human donor who received an intestinal transplant. The rearrangement uses TRBV19 and TRBJ2-2; 10 bases are shared with TRBD1. The CDR3 DNA follows: TGTGCCAGTAGTCGACCTTGGGACAGGGGCCCCGGGGAGCTGTTTTTT. Translating it yields CASSRPWDRGPGELFF.